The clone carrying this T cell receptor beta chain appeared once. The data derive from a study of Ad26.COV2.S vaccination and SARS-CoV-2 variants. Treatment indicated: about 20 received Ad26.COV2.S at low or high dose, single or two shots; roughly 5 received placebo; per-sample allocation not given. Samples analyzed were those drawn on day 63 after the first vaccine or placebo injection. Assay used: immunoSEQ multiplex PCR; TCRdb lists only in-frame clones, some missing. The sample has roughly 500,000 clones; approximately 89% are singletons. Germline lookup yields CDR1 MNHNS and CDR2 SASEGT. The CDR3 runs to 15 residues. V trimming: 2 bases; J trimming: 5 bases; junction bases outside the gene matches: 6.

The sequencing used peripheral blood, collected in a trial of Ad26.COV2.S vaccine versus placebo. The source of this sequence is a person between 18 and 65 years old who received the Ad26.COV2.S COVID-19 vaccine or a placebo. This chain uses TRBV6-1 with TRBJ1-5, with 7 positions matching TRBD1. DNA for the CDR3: TGTGCCAGCAGTGAACGAGGCAGGGGGGATCAGCCCCAGCATTTT. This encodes CASSERGRGDQPQHF.